The entry below gives a single T cell receptor (beta chain) sequence along with its context. Its target is unknown. The data originate from a study of vaccination effects on CD4 cells after COVID-19. There are 10 residues in the CDR3. CDR1 is DFQATT, CDR2 SNEGSKA, per germline (reference sequence). The V and J ends lost 3 bases and 6 bases respectively, with 6 bases between them. Assay: immunoSEQ multiplex PCR; the TCRdb copy retains only in-frame clones and omits some. Among 30,000 or so clones listed, 70% to 75% were seen once. Whole-study findings and limits: Researchers reported few convalescent patients and no early post-infection timepoints in the study.

In the ViraFEST assay, antigen-specific CD4+ clonotypes were identified by expansion after peptide-pool stimulation. Culturing for around 10 days preceded CD4+ T cell isolation. Every participant took two doses of the BNT162b2 or mRNA-1273 vaccine. The study found no prior SARS-CoV-2 infection in the vaccine recipients, who tested negative for nucleocapsid antibodies. PBMC cultures contained some 2.1 million cells per well, around 10 IU/ml IL-2 and about 9.7 ug/ml peptides. On both days 3 and 7, half of the culture medium was replaced with IL-2 medium. The sequenced sample was CD4+ T cells from PBMCs cultured with HCoV-NL63 spike peptides, obtained after COVID-19 vaccination. The chain has TRBV20-1 and TRBJ2-7, with no clear D. This sequence was found in a human donor who received a COVID-19 vaccine. The CDR3 sequence is CSASDAEQYF. As DNA, the CDR3 is TGCAGTGCTAGTGACGCCGAGCAGTACTTC.